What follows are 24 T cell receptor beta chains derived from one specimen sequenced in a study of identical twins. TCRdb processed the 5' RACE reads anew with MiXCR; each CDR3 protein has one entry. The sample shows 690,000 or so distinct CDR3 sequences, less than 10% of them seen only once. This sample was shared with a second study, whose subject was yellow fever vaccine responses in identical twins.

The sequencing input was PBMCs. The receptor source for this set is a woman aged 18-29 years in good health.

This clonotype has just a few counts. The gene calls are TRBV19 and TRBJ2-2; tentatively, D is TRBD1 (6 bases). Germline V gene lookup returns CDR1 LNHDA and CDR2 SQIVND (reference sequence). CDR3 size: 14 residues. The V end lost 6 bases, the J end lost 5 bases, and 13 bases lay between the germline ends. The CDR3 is CASRGVQGTGELFF. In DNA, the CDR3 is TGTGCCAGTAGGGGCGTACAGGGAACCGGGGAGCTGTTTTTT.

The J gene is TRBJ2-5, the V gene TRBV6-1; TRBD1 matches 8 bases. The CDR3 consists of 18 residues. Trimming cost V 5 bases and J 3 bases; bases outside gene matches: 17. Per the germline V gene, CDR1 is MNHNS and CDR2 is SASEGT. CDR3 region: CASSPQTSGGARKETQYF. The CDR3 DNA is TGTGCCAGCAGTCCGCAAACTTCAGGGGGCGCTAGGAAAGAGACCCAGTACTTC.

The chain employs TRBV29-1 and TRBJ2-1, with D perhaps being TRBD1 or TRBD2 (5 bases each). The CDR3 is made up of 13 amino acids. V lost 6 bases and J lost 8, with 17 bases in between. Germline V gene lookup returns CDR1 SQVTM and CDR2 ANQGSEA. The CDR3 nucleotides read TGCAGCGTGGTCACGGGACCTACACATGAGCAGTTCTTC. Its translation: CSVVTGPTHEQFF.

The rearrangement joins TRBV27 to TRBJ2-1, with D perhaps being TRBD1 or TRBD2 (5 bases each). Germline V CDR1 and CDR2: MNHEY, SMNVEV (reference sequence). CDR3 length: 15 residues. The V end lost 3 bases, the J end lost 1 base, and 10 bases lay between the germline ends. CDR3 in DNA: TGTGCCAGCAGTTTTCAGGGAGCGTCCTACAATGAGCAGTTCTTC. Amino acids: CASSFQGASYNEQFF.

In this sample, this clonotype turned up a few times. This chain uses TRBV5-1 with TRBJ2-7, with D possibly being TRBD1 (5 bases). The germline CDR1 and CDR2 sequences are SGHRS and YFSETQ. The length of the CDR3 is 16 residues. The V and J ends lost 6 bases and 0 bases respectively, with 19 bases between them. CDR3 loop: CASKQPQGRASYEQYF. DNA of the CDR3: TGCGCCAGCAAACAACCTCAGGGAAGGGCCTCCTACGAGCAGTACTTC.

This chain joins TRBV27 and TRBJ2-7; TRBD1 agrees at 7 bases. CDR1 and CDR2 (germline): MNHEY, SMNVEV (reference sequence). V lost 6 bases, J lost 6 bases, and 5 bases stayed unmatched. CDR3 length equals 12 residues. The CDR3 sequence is CASSRTGAEQYF. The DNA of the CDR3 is TGTGCCAGCAGCCGTACAGGGGCCGAGCAGTACTTC.

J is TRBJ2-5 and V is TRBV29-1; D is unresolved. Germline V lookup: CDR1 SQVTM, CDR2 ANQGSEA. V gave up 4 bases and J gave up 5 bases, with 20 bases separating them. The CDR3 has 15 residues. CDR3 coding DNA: TGCAGCGTTGGGTCTTCGGACCTCAACTGGGAGACCCAGTACTTC. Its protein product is CSVGSSDLNWETQYF.

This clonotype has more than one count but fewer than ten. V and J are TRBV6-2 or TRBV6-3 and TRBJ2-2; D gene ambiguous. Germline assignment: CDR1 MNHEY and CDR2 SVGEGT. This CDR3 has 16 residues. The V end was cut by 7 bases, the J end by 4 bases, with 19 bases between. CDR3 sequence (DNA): TGTGCCAGCACTCGGACGGCCCAGTCGTCCACCGGGGAGCTGTTTTTT. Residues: CASTRTAQSSTGELFF.

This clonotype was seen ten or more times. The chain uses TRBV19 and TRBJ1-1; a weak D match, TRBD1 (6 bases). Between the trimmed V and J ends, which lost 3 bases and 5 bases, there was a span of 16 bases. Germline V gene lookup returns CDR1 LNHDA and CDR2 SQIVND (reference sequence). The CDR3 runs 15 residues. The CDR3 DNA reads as TGTGCCAGTAGTATCGGGTACAGGGAAGGGACTGAAGCTTTCTTT. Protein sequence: CASSIGYREGTEAFF.

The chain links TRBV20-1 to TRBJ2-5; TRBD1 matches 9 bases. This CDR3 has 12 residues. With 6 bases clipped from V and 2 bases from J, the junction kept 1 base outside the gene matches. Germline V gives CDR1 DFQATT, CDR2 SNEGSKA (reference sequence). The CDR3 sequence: CSADRGQETQYF. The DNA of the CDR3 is TGCAGTGCGGACAGGGGACAAGAGACCCAGTACTTC.

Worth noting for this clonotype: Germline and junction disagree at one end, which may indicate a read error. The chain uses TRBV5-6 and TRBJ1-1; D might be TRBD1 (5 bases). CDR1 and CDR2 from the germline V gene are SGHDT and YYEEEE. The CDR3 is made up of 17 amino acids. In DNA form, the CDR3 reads TGTGCCAGTAGCTTGTTTACCACCGGGGGGACGAACACTGAAGCTTTCTTT. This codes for CASSLFTTGGTNTEAFF.

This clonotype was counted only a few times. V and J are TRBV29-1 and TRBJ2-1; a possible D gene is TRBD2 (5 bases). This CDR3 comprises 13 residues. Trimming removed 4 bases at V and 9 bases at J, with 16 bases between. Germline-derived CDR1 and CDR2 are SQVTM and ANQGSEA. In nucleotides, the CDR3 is TGCAGCGTTGGTACGCTAGCAAATAGTGAGCAGTTCTTC. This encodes CSVGTLANSEQFF.

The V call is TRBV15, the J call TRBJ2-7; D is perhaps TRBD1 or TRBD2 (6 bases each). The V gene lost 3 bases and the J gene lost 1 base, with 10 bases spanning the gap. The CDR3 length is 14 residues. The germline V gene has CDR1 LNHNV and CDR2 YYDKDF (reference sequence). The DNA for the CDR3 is TGTGCCACCAGCAGCCTAGGGGGGTCCTACGAGCAGTACTTC. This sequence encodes CATSSLGGSYEQYF.

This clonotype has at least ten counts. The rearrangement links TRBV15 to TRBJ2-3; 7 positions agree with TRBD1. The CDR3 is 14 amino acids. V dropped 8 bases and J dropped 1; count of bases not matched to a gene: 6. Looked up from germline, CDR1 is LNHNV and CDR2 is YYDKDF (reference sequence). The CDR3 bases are TGTGCCACCCAGACAGGGTTGGGCACAGATACGCAGTATTTT. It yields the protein CATQTGLGTDTQYF.

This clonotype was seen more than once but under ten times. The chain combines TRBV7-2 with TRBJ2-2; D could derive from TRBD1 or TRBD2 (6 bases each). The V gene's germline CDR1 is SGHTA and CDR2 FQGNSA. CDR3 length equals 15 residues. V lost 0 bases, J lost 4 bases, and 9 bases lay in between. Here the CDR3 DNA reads TGTGCCAGCAGCTTAGCCCCGGGGGCCACCGGGGAGCTGTTTTTT. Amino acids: CASSLAPGATGELFF.

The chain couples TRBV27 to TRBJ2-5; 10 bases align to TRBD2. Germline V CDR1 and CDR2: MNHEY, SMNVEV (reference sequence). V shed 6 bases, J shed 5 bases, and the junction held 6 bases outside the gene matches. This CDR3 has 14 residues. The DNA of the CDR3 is TGTGCCAGCAGACAAGCGGGGGGGCTGGAGACCCAGTACTTC. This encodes CASRQAGGLETQYF.

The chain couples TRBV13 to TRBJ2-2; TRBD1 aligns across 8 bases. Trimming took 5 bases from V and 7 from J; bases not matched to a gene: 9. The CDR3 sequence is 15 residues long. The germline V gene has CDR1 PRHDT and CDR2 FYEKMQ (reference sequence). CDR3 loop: CASSPRRTGYGELFF. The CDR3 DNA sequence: TGTGCCAGCAGCCCGCGCCGGACAGGGTACGGGGAGCTGTTTTTT.

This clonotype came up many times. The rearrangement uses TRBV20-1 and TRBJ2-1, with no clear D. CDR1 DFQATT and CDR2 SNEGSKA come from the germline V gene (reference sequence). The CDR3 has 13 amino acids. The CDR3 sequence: CSASWGSYNEQFF. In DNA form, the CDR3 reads TGCAGCGCTTCTTGGGGCTCCTACAATGAGCAGTTCTTC.

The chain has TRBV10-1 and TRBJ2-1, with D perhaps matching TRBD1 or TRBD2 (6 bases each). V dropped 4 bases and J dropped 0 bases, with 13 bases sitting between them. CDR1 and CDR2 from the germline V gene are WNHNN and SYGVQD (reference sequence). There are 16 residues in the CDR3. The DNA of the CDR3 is TGCGCCAGCAGTGCCTTTAAGGGGGGCTCCTACAATGAGCAGTTCTTC. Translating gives CASSAFKGGSYNEQFF.

The CDR3 region is CASSPILRYGYTF. The CDR3 DNA reads TGTGCCAGCAGTCCCATCCTAAGATATGGCTACACCTTC. The chain has TRBV12-3 or TRBV12-4 and TRBJ1-2; D gene uncertain. The V gene lost 5 bases and the J gene lost 5 bases, with 12 bases spanning the gap. The CDR3 is made up of 13 amino acids.

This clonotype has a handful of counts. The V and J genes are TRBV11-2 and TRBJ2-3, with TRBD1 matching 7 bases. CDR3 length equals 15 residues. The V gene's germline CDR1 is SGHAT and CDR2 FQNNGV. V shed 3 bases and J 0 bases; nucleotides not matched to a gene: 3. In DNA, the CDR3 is TGTGCCAGCAGCTTTATGACAGGGAGCACAGATACGCAGTATTTT. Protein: CASSFMTGSTDTQYF.

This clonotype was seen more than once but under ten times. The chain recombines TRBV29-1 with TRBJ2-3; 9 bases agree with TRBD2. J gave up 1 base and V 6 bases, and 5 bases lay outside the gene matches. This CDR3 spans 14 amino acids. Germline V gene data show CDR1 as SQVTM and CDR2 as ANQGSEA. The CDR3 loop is CSVIPSGGTDTQYF. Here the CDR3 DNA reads TGCAGCGTCATCCCTAGCGGGGGCACAGATACGCAGTATTTT.

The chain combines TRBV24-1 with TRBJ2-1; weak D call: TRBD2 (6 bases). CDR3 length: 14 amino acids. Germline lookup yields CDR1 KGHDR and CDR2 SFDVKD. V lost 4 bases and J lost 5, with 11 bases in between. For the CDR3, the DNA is TGTGCCACCAGTGACCCCGGGGGAAACAATGAGCAGTTCTTC. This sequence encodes CATSDPGGNNEQFF.

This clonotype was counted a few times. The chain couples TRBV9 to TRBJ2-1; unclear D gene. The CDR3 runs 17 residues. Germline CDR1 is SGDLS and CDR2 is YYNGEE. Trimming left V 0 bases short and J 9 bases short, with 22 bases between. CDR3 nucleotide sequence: TGTGCCAGCAGCGTAGATGGAATGGCTACCCTCTTGGCTGAGCAGTTCTTC. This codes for CASSVDGMATLLAEQFF.